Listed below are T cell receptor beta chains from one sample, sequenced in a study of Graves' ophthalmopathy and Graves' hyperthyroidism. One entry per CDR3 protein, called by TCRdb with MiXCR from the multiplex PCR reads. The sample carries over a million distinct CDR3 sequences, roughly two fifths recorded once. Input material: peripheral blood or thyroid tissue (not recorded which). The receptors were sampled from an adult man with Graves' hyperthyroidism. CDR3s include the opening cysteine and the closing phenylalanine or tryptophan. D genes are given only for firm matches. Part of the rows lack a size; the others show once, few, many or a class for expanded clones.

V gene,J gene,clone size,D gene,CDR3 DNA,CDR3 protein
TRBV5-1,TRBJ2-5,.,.,TGCGCCAGCAGTTCTGCCGTGGCAGAGACCCAGTACTTC,CASSSAVAETQYF
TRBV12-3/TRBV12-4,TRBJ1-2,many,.,TGTGCCAGCAGCATCGGGGCCCATAATGGCTACACCTTC,CASSIGAHNGYTF
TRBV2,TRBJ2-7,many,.,TGTGCCAGCAGTGAGGAGGGGCTAGCAGACTCCTACGAGCAGTACTTC,CASSEEGLADSYEQYF
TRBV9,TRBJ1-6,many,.,TGTGCCAGCAGCGTAGCAGGGACCTATAATTCACCCCTCCACTTT,CASSVAGTYNSPLHF
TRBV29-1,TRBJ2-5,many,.,TGCAGCGTTGTGTGGACCGCGGTTTTCGGGGGAGAGACCCAGTACTTC,CSVVWTAVFGGETQYF
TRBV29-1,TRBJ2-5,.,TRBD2,TGCAGCGTTGAAGTGGAGTCTAGCGGGGACCCGATGGAGACCCAGTACTTC,CSVEVESSGDPMETQYF
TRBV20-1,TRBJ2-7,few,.,TGCAGTGCTAGAGCGGGCGGGCGCGAGCAGTACTTC,CSARAGGREQYF
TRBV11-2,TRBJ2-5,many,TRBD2,TGTGCCAGCAGTCAATCGAGTTCTAGCGGGGGAAGGAAGACCCAGTACTTC,CASSQSSSSGGRKTQYF
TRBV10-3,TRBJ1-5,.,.,TGTGCCAGCAGTCTCCATGGGAGCTATAGCAATCAGCCCCAGCATTTT,CASSLHGSYSNQPQHF
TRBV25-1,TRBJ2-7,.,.,TGTGCCAGCAGTGCTAGAGATTCTGGGCAGGCTAGCTTCGAGCAGTACTTC,CASSARDSGQASFEQYF
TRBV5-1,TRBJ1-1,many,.,TGCGCCAGCAGCTTGATCGGGGAGAACACTGAAGCTTTCTTT,CASSLIGENTEAFF